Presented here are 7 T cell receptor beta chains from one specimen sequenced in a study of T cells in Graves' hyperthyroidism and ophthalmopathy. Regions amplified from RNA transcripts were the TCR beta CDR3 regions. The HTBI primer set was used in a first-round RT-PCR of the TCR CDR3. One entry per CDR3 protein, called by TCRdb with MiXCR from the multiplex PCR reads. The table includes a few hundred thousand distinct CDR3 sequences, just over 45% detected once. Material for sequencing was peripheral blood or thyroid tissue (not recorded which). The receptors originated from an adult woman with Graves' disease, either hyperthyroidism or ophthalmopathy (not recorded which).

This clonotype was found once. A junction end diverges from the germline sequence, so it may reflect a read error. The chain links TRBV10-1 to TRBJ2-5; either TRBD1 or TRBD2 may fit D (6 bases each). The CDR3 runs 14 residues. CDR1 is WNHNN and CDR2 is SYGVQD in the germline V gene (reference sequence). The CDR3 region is CASSEVGGQETQYF. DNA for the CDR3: TGTGCCAGCAGTGAGGTAGGGGGGCAGGAGACCCAGTACTTC.

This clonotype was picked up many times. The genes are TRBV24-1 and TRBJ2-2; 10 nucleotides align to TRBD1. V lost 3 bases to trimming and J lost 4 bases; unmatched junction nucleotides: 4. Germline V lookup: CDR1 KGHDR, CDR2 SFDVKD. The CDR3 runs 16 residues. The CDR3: CATSDPGQGTTGELFF. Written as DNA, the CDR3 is TGTGCCACCAGTGATCCGGGACAGGGGACCACCGGGGAGCTGTTTTTT.

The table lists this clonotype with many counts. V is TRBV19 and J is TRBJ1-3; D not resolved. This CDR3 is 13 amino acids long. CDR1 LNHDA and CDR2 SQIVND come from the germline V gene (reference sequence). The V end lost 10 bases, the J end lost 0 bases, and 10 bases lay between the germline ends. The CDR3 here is CATRRSSGNTIYF. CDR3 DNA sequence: TGTGCCACGCGCCGTAGCTCTGGAAACACCATATATTTT.

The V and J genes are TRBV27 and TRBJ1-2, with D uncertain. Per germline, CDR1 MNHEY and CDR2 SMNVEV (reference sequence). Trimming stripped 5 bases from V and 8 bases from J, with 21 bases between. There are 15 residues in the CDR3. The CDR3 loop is CASSTRVLPGGGYTF. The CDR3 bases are TGTGCCAGCAGTACCCGAGTTCTGCCGGGAGGAGGCTACACCTTC.

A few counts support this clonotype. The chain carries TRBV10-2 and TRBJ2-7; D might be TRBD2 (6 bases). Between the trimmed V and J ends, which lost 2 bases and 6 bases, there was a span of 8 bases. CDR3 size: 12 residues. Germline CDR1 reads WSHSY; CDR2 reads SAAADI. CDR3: CASSEAGSEQYF. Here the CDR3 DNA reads TGCGCCAGCAGTGAGGCGGGGAGCGAGCAGTACTTC.

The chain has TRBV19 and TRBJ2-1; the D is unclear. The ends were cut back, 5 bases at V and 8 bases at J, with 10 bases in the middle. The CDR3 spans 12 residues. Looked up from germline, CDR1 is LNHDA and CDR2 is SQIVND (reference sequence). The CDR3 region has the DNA TGTGCCAGTAGTGTCGAGGTCGATGAGCAGTTCTTC. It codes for CASSVEVDEQFF.

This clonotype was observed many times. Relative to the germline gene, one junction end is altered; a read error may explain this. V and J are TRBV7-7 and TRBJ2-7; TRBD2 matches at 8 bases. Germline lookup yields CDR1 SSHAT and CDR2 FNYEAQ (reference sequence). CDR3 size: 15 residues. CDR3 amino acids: CASSLEAGRVHEQYF. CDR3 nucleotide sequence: TGTGCTAGCAGCTTAGAGGCCGGGAGGGTCCACGAGCAGTACTTC.